The clone carrying this TCR beta chain was found a few times. Its antigen is unknown. The data are from a study of neoadjuvant anti-PD-1 for oral cavity cancer. Overall study results and limits: Higher pretreatment Treg/Th17 ratios tracked higher pretreatment blood clonality.

The CDR3 contains 12 residues. Deletions cut 5 bases from V and 3 bases from J, with 5 bases between. Germline V CDR1 and CDR2: MNHEY, SMNVEV (reference sequence). TCRdb's table, derived via immunoSEQ multiplex PCR, lists solely in-frame clones and lacks some. The profile shows around 16,000 clones, around 69% of them singletons. The J gene is TRBJ1-5, the V gene TRBV27; D gene unclear. The sample in question was PBMCs, obtained before nivolumab (anti-PD-1) treatment. The sequence derives from a person between 40 and 85 years old with oral cavity squamous cell carcinoma. In DNA, the CDR3 is TGTGCCAGCAGTCCCGTCAATCAGCCCCAGCATTTT. The encoded protein is CASSPVNQPQHF.